Sequencing of this T cell receptor beta chain was carried out in a study of shared clonotypes between healthy human individuals. Whole-study results and caveats: Sharing of clonotypes among donors was expected to vary with sequencing depth. Large depth notwithstanding, sorted-subset sequencing proved incomplete by rarefaction.

Germline V gene lookup returns CDR1 MGHRA and CDR2 YSYEKL. The CDR3 is made up of 16 amino acids. V lost 1 base to trimming and J lost 2 bases, with 12 bases between them. A word on this clone: Its matching antigen is unknown.

Generated by immunoSEQ multiplex PCR, the TCRdb table keeps only in-frame clones and is missing some. Among about 2.3 million clones, about 90% were seen once, and the ten largest hold 0.37%. The sample taken for sequencing was naive CD4+ T cells from PBMCs. Sample subset: CD45RA+ positively selected. This chain joins TRBV4-1 and TRBJ1-5, with a possible D match to TRBD1 (6 bases). The clonotype was recovered from a man younger than 35 in good health. Some clones in this sample may be carry-over from other donors' samples. The CDR3 DNA reads as TGCGCCAGCAGCCAAGGACAGGCCTTCGGCAATCAGCCCCAGCATTTT. Translated, it gives CASSQGQAFGNQPQHF.